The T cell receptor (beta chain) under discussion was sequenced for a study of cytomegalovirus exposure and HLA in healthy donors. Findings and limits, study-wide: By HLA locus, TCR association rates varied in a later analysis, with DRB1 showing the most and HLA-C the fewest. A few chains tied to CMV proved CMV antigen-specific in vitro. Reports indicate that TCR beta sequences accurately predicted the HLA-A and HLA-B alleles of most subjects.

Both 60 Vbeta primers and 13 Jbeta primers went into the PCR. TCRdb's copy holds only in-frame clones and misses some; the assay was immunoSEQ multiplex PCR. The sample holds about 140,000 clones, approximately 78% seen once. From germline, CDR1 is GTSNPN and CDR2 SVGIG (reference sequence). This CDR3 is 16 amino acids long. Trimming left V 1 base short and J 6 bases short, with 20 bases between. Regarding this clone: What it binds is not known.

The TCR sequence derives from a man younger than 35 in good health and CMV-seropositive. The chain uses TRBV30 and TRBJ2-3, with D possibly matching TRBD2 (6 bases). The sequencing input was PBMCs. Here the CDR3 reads CAWSAADGPGVDTQYF. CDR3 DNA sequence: TGTGCCTGGAGTGCTGCGGACGGGCCGGGGGTTGATACGCAGTATTTT.